This is a list of T cell receptor beta chains from one sample in a study of T cell responses to AZD1222 COVID-19 vaccine. Repertoires were generated with immunoSEQ multiplex PCR, while TCRdb's copy carries only in-frame clones and drops some. The repertoire includes 100,000 to 150,000 clones, roughly 88% of them detected once, and roughly a quarter sits in the top ten. The sequencing used peripheral blood, collected 28 days after the second AZD1222 dose. The receptor source for this set is an adult who received the AZD1222 COVID-19 vaccine. Each CDR3 is given with its conserved first and last residue. A D gene is named only where the DNA matches it firmly. Size is stated for part of the rows, as once, few or many counts, or as a class when the clone is expanded.

NA | NA | TRBJ1-3 | TRBV21-1 | CASSRGGRGRFRNTIYF | TGTGCCAGCAGCCGAGGGGGCAGGGGGCGATTTCGAAACACCATATATTTT
NA | once | TRBJ2-4 | TRBV29-1 | CSVDRPGSKNIQYF | TGCAGCGTCGACAGGCCGGGGTCCAAAAACATTCAGTACTTC
TRBD1 | NA | TRBJ1-1 | TRBV6-2/TRBV6-3 | CASSLGQGRTEAFF | TGTGCCAGCAGTTTGGGACAGGGGAGGACTGAAGCTTTCTTT
NA | NA | TRBJ2-5 | TRBV28 | CASSLRQETQYF | TGTGCCAGCAGTTTAAGGCAAGAGACCCAGTACTTC
NA | few | TRBJ1-3 | TRBV13 | CASSLEGHSGNTIYF | TGTGCCAGCAGCTTGGAGGGGCACTCTGGAAACACCATATATTTT
NA | NA | TRBJ2-3 | TRBV5-1 | CASSLAPDSTDTQYF | TGCGCCAGCAGCTTGGCTCCAGATAGCACAGATACGCAGTATTTT
NA | NA | TRBJ1-1 | TRBV29-1 | CSVLGNVNTEAFF | TGCAGCGTTCTAGGTAACGTGAACACTGAAGCTTTCTTT
TRBD1 | once | TRBJ1-2 | TRBV5-4 | CASSVRDRGFYGYTF | TGTGCCAGCAGCGTACGGGACAGGGGTTTTTATGGCTACACCTTC
TRBD1 | NA | TRBJ1-1 | TRBV19 | CASSNRGRTEAFF | TGTGCCAGTAGTAACAGGGGGAGGACTGAAGCTTTCTTT
NA | NA | TRBJ1-3 | TRBV2 | CASSANSGNTIYF | TGTGCCAGCAGTGCCAACTCTGGAAACACCATATATTTT
NA | NA | TRBJ1-4 | TRBV28 | CASSPGGDEKLFF | TGTGCCAGCAGTCCCGGGGGCGATGAAAAACTGTTTTTT
TRBD1 | NA | TRBJ2-1 | TRBV27 | CASRWDSYNEQFF | TGTGCCAGCAGGTGGGACAGCTACAATGAGCAGTTCTTC
NA | NA | TRBJ2-3 | TRBV5-1 | CASSSSPTDTQYF | TGCGCCAGCAGCAGCAGCCCTACAGATACGCAGTATTTT
NA | NA | TRBJ1-1 | TRBV19 | CASSMQGAREAFF | TGTGCCAGTAGTATGCAGGGAGCGAGGGAAGCTTTCTTT
NA | many | TRBJ1-1 | TRBV27 | CASSLWGGDATEAFF | TGTGCCAGCAGTTTATGGGGTGGGGATGCCACTGAAGCTTTCTTT
NA | NA | TRBJ1-3 | TRBV11-2 | CASSLQGGRGNTIYF | TGTGCCAGCAGCTTACAAGGCGGTAGGGGAAACACCATATATTTT
NA | NA | TRBJ1-5 | TRBV10-2 | CASSGRGDTGRNQPQHF | TGCGCCAGCAGTGGGAGAGGGGACACAGGGCGCAATCAGCCCCAGCATTTT
NA | NA | TRBJ2-7 | TRBV6-5 | CASSYTSVRVEYF | TGTGCCAGCAGTTACACGTCCGTCAGGGTAGAGTACTTC
NA | NA | TRBJ2-6 | TRBV7-3 | CASSFHVRNSGANVLTF | TGTGCCAGCAGCTTTCATGTTCGGAACTCTGGGGCCAACGTCCTGACTTTC
TRBD1 | once | TRBJ2-7 | TRBV5-4 | CASSQGEYYEQYF | TGTGCCAGCAGCCAGGGGGAATACTACGAGCAGTACTTC
NA | NA | TRBJ1-1 | TRBV19 | CASGTGGRNTEAFF | TGTGCCAGCGGGACTGGGGGGCGAAATACTGAAGCTTTCTTT
TRBD1 | NA | TRBJ1-2 | TRBV11-2 | CASSGTGGGYGYTF | TGTGCCAGCAGCGGAACAGGGGGCGGCTATGGCTACACCTTC
NA | NA | TRBJ2-1 | TRBV27 | CASSFPRGAGGYEQFF | TGTGCCAGCAGTTTCCCTCGGGGAGCGGGCGGCTATGAGCAGTTCTTC
NA | NA | TRBJ2-5 | TRBV27 | CASLPLGVLGQETQYF | TGTGCCAGTCTGCCCCTAGGGGTGCTTGGGCAAGAGACCCAGTACTTC
NA | NA | TRBJ2-2 | TRBV7-9 | CASSLIQEVGELFF | TGTGCCAGCAGCTTAATTCAGGAGGTCGGGGAGCTGTTTTTT
NA | NA | TRBJ2-2 | TRBV19 | CASDGDTGELFF | TGTGCCAGCGATGGGGACACCGGGGAGCTGTTTTTT
TRBD1 | NA | TRBJ2-7 | TRBV20-1 | CSASGQGAEEQYF | TGCAGTGCTAGTGGACAGGGGGCCGAGGAGCAGTACTTC
NA | few | TRBJ2-1 | TRBV7-8 | CASSSPGGESSYNEQFF | TGTGCCAGCAGCTCACCCGGCGGGGAAAGCTCCTACAATGAGCAGTTCTTC
NA | NA | TRBJ1-5 | TRBV28 | CASSQMNSNQPQHF | TGTGCCAGCAGCCAGATGAATAGCAATCAGCCCCAGCATTTT
NA | NA | TRBJ1-6 | TRBV9 | CASSVRGFGSPLHF | TGTGCCAGCAGCGTTAGGGGGTTTGGTTCACCCCTCCACTTT
NA | NA | TRBJ2-1 | TRBV27 | CASSKQGGDNEQFF | TGTGCCAGCAGTAAACAGGGGGGGGACAATGAGCAGTTCTTC
NA | NA | TRBJ1-6 | TRBV6-6 | CASSYLVQNSPLHF | TGTGCCAGCAGTTATCTCGTTCAGAATTCACCCCTCCACTTT
NA | NA | TRBJ1-5 | TRBV28 | CASSSQGWGQPQHF | TGTGCCAGCAGTTCACAGGGTTGGGGTCAGCCCCAGCATTTT
NA | NA | TRBJ2-2 | TRBV6-6 | CASSYLGVNTGELFF | TGTGCCAGCAGTTACCTCGGGGTCAACACCGGGGAGCTGTTTTTT
NA | once | TRBJ1-4 | TRBV18 | CASSRRSNSADPTNEKLFF | TGTGCCAGCTCACGACGGAGCAACAGCGCCGATCCAACTAATGAAAAACTGTTTTTT
TRBD1 | NA | TRBJ2-7 | TRBV7-2 | CASSLGQGVYEQYF | TGTGCCAGCAGCCTGGGACAGGGGGTCTACGAGCAGTACTTC
NA | once | TRBJ2-3 | TRBV11-3 | CASSSLGGLNTQYF | TGTGCCAGCAGCTCTTTGGGGGGATTGAATACGCAGTATTTT
NA | NA | TRBJ2-6 | TRBV3-1/TRBV3-2 | CASSLQGGGYSGANVLTF | TGTGCCAGCAGCCTCCAAGGTGGGGGGTACTCTGGGGCCAACGTCCTGACTTTC